This TCR beta chain was recovered during a study of T cell responses to AZD1222 COVID-19 vaccine. The repertoire was sequenced with immunoSEQ multiplex PCR; TCRdb's copy has only in-frame clones and lacks some. There are tens of thousands of clones in the sample; about 89% occur only once, and 7% lies in the top ten. Study-wide findings and caveats: A reported finding is that nearly half of spike-specific TCRs target unmutated variant regions. Spike-spanning, vaccine-associated CD4 TCRs were dominant at 160-218 and 743-854. The donor cohort was predominantly white British with a female majority, and clonal diversity may have been underestimated.

Concerning this clone: Its antigen remains unidentified.

Germline V gives CDR1 SGHRS, CDR2 YFSETQ. The V and J ends lost 1 base and 6 bases respectively, with 9 bases between them. The CDR3 spans 13 residues. This chain links TRBV5-1 with TRBJ2-3; no reliable D call. Sequencing used peripheral blood, obtained on day 0 of AZD1222 vaccination. This TCR was sampled from an adult in good health. DNA for the CDR3: TGCGCCAGCAGCTTGACTCTCCGGGATACGCAGTATTTT. Translated: CASSLTLRDTQYF.